This T cell receptor (beta chain) was profiled in a study of T cells in Graves' hyperthyroidism and ophthalmopathy. Study-wide context: Before any treatment, at initial diagnosis, peripheral blood was collected.

Study findings and constraints: A model using 13 V-J features told ophthalmopathy apart from stable hyperthyroidism.

Trimming stripped 4 bases from V and 3 bases from J, with 13 bases between. The CDR3 totals 15 residues. Germline V gene sequence: CDR1 LNHDA, CDR2 SQIVND (reference sequence). Only a few counts were recorded for this clonotype. The antigen remains unidentified. Amplified TCR beta CDR3 regions came from RNA transcripts. When the TCR CDR3 underwent first-round RT-PCR, the HTBI primer set was used. MiXCR, applied by TCRdb to the multiplex PCR reads, yields one record per CDR3 protein. The data show about 320,000 distinct CDR3 sequences, around a sixth seen once. PBMCs were derived from around 10 ml fresh peripheral blood.

This receptor was taken from a man aged 25 to 40 with Graves' hyperthyroidism. Source material: blood. The chain carries TRBV19 and TRBJ1-5; D unresolved. This chain's CDR3 is CASSTSITSNQPQHF. For the CDR3, the DNA is TGTGCCAGTAGTACCAGCATAACCTCCAATCAGCCCCAGCATTTT. The full variable domain, completed using reference TRBV19 and TRBJ1-5, is DGGITQSPKYLFRKEGQNVTLSCEQNLNHDAMYWYRQDPGQGLRLIYYSQIVNDFQKGDIAEGYSVSREKKESFPLTVTSAQKNPTAFYLCASSTSITSNQPQHFGDGTRLSIL.